The next 6 T cell receptor beta chains were all read from a single sample in a study of early T cells in non-severe SARS-CoV-2 infection. Each CDR3 protein gets one entry after TCRdb re-called the 5' RACE reads with MiXCR. Here the sample spans about 83,000 distinct CDR3 sequences, roughly an eighth being singletons. The source material was whole blood. Every receptor here comes from an adult who was a healthcare worker with PCR-confirmed SARS-CoV-2 infection or an uninfected control (not recorded which).

This chain joins TRBV20-1 and TRBJ2-7, with 7 bases matching TRBD2. The V gene end was trimmed by 0 bases and the J gene end by 2 bases; junction bases not matched to a gene: 10. Germline V gene data show CDR1 as DFQATT and CDR2 as SNEGSKA (reference sequence). This CDR3 region has 16 residues. As DNA, the CDR3 is TGCAGTGCTAGAGATCGGGGCGGGAGTAAGCCCTACGAGCAGTACTTC. This translates into CSARDRGGSKPYEQYF.

The V gene is TRBV7-3, the J gene TRBJ2-1, with D unresolved. Trimming removed 5 bases at V and 9 bases at J, with 14 bases between. The CDR3 spans 13 residues. The V gene's germline CDR1 is SGHTA and CDR2 FQGTGA. The chain's CDR3 is CASSAVIVTEQFF. In DNA form, the CDR3 reads TGTGCCAGCAGCGCCGTAATAGTGACTGAGCAGTTCTTC.

This clonotype has at least ten counts. CDR3 amino acids: CASSTPQRSTGELFF. The CDR3 DNA is TGTGCCAGCAGCACCCCACAGAGGAGCACCGGGGAGCTGTTTTTT. The chain uses TRBV5-6 and TRBJ2-2; D gene uncertain. The CDR3 spans 15 residues. V was clipped by 4 bases and J by 4 bases, with 14 bases between them. In germline, CDR1 is SGHDT, CDR2 YYEEEE.

This clonotype was seen many times. The chain couples TRBV6-1 to TRBJ1-4; D is uncertain. The CDR3 length is 13 residues. Germline-derived CDR1 and CDR2 are MNHNS and SASEGT. Trimming pared 9 bases from V and 7 bases from J, leaving 15 bases between. DNA of the CDR3: TGTGCCAGTGACCAGAACCGTGTTGAAAAACTGTTTTTT. Its translation is CASDQNRVEKLFF.

This clonotype was counted between two and nine times. This rearrangement joins TRBV24-1 to TRBJ2-1; the match to TRBD1 covers 12 bases. Germline CDR1 and CDR2: KGHDR and SFDVKD. Trimming cost V 5 bases and J 8 bases; bases outside gene matches: 6. The CDR3 is 15 residues long. The CDR3 sequence is CATSAHGTGGDEQFF. CDR3 DNA sequence: TGTGCCACCAGTGCTCACGGGACAGGGGGCGATGAGCAGTTCTTC.

In its sample, this clonotype was seen a few times. The chain links TRBV20-1 to TRBJ1-2, with a tentative D call TRBD1 (6 bases). Germline V gene data show CDR1 as DFQATT and CDR2 as SNEGSKA (reference sequence). V shed 0 bases and J shed 11 bases, with 10 bases lying between them. The CDR3 consists of 11 residues. In nucleotides, the CDR3 is TGCAGTGCTAGAGATTACAGGGTATACACCTTC. This gives the protein CSARDYRVYTF.